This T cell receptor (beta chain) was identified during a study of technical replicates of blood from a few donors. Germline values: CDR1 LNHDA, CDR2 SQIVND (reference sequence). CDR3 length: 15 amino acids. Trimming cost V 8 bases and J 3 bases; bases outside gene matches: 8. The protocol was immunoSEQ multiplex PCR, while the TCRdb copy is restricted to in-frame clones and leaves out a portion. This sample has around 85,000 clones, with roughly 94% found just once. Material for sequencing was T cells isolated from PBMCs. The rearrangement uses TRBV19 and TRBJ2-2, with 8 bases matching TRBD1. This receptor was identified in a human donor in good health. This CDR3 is CASATGTGYTGELFF. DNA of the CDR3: TGTGCCAGTGCAACCGGGACAGGTTACACCGGGGAGCTGTTTTTT. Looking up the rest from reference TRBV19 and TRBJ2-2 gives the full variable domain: DGGITQSPKYLFRKEGQNVTLSCEQNLNHDAMYWYRQDPGQGLRLIYYSQIVNDFQKGDIAEGYSVSREKKESFPLTVTSAQKNPTAFYLCASATGTGYTGELFFGEGSRLTVL.